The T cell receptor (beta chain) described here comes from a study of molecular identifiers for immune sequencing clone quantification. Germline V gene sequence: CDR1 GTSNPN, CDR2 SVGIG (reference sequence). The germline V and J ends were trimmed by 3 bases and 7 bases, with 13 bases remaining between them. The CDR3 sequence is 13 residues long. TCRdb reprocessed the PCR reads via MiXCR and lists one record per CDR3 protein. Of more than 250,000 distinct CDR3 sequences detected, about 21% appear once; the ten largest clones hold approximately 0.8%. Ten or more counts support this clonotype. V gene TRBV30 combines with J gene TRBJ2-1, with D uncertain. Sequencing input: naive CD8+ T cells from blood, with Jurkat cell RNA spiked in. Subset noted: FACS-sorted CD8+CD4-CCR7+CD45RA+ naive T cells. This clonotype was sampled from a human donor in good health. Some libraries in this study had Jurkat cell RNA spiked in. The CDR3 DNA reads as TGTGCCTGGAGCAGTTCCCCCTGGAATGAGCAGTTCTTC. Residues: CAWSSSPWNEQFF.